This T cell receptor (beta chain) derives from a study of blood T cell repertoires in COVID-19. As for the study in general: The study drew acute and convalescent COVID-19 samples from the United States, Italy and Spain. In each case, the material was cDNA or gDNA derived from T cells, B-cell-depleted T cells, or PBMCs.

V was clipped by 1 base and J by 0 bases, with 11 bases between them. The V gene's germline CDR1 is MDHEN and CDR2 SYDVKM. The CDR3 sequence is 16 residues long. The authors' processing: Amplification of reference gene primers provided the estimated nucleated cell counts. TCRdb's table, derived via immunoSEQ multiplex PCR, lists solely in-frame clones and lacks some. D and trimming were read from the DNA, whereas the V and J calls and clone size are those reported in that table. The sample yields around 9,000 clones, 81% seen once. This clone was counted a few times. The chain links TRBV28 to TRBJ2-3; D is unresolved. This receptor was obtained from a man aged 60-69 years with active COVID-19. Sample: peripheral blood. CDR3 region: CASSLYPPGSTDTQYF. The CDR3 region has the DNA TGTGCCAGCAGTTTATATCCTCCCGGGAGCACAGATACGCAGTATTTT.